The clone carrying this T cell receptor beta chain showed up many times. This sample was taken from a study of regulatory T cells in long-lasting Graves disease. The CDR3 consists of 15 residues. V gave up 4 bases and J gave up 2 bases; unmatched junction bases: 6. Germline loops: CDR1 MNHEY, CDR2 SMNVEV (reference sequence). Arm-PCR of CDR3 regions and iRepertoire HTBI primers were used to build TCR beta libraries. TCRdb processed the multiplex PCR reads anew with MiXCR; each CDR3 protein has one entry. Of around 460,000 distinct CDR3 sequences listed, about 20% are singletons. Time point defined: persistent/refractory GD, antithyroid drugs over 5 years with positive TRAb. Extracted RNA from PBMCs served as the source of the TCR library.

The TCR originated in a female donor with Graves disease. The chain carries TRBV27 and TRBJ2-5; 8 positions match TRBD2. The source material was peripheral blood mononuclear cells (PBMCs), sampled when the disease was refractory, from a patient treated with antithyroid drugs. The CDR3 loop is CASSYGAGGQETQYF. DNA for the CDR3: TGTGCCAGCAGTTACGGTGCGGGGGGACAAGAGACCCAGTACTTC.